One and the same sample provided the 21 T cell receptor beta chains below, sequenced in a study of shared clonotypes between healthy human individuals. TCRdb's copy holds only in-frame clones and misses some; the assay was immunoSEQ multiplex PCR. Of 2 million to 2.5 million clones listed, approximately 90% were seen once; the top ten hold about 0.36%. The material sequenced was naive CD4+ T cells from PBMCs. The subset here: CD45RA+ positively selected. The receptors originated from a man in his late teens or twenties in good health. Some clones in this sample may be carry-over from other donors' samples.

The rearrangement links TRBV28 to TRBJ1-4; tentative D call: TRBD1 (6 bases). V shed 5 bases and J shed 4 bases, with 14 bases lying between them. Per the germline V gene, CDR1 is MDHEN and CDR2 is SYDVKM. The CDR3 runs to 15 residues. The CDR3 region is CASSVRQAINEKLFF. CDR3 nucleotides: TGTGCCAGCAGTGTAAGACAGGCGATTAATGAAAAACTGTTTTTT.

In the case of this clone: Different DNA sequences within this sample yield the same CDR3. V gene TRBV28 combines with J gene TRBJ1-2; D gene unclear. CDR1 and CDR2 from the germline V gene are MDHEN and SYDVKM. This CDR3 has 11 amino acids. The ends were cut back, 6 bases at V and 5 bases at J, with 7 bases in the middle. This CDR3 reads CASSPKYGYTF. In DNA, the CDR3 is TGTGCCAGCAGCCCCAAGTATGGCTACACCTTC.

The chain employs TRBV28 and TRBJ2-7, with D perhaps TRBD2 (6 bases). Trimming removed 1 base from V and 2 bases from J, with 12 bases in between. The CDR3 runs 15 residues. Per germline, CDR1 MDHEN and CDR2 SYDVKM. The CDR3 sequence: CASSLSPSVTYEQYF. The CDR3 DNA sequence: TGTGCCAGCAGTTTATCCCCTAGCGTAACCTACGAGCAGTACTTC.

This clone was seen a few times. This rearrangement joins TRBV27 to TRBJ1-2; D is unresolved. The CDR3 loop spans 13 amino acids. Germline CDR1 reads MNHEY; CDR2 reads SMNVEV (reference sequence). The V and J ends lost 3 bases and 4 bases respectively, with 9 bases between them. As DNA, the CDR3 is TGTGCCAGCAGTTTCACAGTGTCCTATGGCTACACCTTC. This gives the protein CASSFTVSYGYTF.

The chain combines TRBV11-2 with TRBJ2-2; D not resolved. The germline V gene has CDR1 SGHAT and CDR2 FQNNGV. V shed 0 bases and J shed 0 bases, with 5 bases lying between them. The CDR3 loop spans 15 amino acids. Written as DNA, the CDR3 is TGTGCCAGCAGCTTAGATTTGGCGAACACCGGGGAGCTGTTTTTT. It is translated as CASSLDLANTGELFF.

The CDR3 here is CASSLRENQPQHF. CDR3 nucleotide sequence: TGTGCCAGCAGCTTACGGGAGAATCAGCCCCAGCATTTT. The chain joins TRBV7-7 to TRBJ1-5; D not certain. CDR3 length: 13 amino acids. Germline V CDR1 and CDR2: SSHAT, FNYEAQ (reference sequence). Trimming removed 2 bases from V and 4 bases from J, with 6 bases in between.

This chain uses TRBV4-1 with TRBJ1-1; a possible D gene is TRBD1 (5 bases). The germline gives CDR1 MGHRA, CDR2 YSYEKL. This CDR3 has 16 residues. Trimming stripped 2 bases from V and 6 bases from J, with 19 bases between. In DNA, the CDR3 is TGCGCCAGCAGCCAACAAAGCACGGGGCCCGGGGCTGAAGCTTTCTTT. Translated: CASSQQSTGPGAEAFF.

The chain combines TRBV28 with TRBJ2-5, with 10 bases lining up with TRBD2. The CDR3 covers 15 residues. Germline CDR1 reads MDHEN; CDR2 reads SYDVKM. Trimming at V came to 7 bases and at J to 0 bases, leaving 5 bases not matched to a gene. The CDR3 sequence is CASKLAGIYQETQYF. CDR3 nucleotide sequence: TGTGCCAGCAAACTAGCGGGGATTTACCAAGAGACCCAGTACTTC.

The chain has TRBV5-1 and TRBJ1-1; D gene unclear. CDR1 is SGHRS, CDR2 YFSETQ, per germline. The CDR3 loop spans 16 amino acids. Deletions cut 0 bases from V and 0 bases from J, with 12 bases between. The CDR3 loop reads CASSLVGGTMNTEAFF. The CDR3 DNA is TGCGCCAGCAGCTTGGTGGGCGGCACAATGAACACTGAAGCTTTCTTT.

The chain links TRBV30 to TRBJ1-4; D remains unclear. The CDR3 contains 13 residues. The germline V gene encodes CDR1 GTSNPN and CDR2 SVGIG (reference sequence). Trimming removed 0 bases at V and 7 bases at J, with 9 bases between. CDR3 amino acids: CAWSVLAAEKLFF. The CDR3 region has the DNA TGTGCCTGGAGTGTTTTGGCAGCTGAAAAACTGTTTTTT.

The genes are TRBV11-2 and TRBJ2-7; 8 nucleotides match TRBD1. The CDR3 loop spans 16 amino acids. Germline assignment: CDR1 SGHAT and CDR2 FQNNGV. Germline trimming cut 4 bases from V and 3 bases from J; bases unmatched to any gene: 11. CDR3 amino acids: CASSYRLTGGGYEQYF. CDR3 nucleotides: TGTGCCAGCAGCTACCGGCTTACAGGGGGTGGCTACGAGCAGTACTTC.

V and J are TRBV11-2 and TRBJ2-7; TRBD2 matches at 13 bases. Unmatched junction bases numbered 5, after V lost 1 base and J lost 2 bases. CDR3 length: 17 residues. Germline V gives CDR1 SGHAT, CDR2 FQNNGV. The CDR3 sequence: CASSLGGGLAGTYEQYF. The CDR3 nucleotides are TGTGCCAGCAGCTTAGGTGGGGGACTAGCGGGAACCTACGAGCAGTACTTC. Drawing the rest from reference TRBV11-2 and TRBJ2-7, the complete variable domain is EAGVAQSPRYKIIEKRQSVAFWCNPISGHATLYWYQQILGQGPKLLIQFQNNGVVDDSQLPKDRFSAERLKGVDSTLKIQPAKLEDSAVYLCASSLGGGLAGTYEQYFGPGTRLTVT.

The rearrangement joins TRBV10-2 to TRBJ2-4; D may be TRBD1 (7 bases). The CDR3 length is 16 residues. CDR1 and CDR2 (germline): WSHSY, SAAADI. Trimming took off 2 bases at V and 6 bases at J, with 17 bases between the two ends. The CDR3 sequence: CASSEPITGEVNIQYF. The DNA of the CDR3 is TGCGCCAGCAGTGAGCCAATTACAGGGGAGGTAAACATTCAGTACTTC.

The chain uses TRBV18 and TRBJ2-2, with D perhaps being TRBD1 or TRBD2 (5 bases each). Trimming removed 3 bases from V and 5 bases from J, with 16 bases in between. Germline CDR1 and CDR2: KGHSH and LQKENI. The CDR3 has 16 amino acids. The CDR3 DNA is TGTGCCAGCTCACCCGGCCTAAGGGACGTAACCGGGGAGCTGTTTTTT. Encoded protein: CASSPGLRDVTGELFF.

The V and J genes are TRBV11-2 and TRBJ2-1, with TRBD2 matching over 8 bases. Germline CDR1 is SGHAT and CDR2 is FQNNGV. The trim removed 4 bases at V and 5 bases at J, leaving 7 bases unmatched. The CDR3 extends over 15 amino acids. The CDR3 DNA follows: TGTGCCAGCAGCTCCAGCGGGAGACGGAACAATGAGCAGTTCTTC. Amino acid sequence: CASSSSGRRNNEQFF.

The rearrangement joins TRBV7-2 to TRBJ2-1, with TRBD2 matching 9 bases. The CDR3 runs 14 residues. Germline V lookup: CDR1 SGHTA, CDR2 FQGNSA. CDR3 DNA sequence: TGTGCAAGCGTGGTAGCGGGAGCCTACAATGAGCAGTTCTTC. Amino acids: CASVVAGAYNEQFF.

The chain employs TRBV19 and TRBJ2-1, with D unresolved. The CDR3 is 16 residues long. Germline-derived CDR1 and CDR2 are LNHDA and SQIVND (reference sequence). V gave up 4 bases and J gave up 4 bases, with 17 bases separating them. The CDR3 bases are TGTGCCAGTAGTACGCCCCGGCAGGCTGCTTACAATGAGCAGTTCTTC. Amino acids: CASSTPRQAAYNEQFF.

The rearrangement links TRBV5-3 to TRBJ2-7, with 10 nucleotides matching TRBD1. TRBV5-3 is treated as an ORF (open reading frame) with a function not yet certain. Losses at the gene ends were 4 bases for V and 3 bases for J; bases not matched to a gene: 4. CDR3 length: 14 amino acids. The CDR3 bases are TGTGCCAGAAGCCGCCGGGACAGGGGCTACGAGCAGTACTTC. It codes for CARSRRDRGYEQYF.

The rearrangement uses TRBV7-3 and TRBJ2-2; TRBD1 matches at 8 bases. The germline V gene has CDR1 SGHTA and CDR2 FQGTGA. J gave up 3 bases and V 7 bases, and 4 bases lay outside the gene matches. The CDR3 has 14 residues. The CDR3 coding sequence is TGTGCCAGCACCGCCAGGGGGCACACCGGGGAGCTGTTTTTT. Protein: CASTARGHTGELFF. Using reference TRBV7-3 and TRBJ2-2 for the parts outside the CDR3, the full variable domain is GAGVSQTPSNKVTEKGKYVELRCDPISGHTALYWYRQSLGQGPEFLIYFQGTGAADDSGLPNDRFFAVRPEGSVSTLKIQRTERGDSAVYLCASTARGHTGELFFGEGSRLTVL.

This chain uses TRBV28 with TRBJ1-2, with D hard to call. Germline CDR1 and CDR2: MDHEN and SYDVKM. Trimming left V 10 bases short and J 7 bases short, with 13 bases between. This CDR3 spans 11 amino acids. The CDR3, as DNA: TGTGCCATCCGACGGGCGAGTGGCTACACCTTC. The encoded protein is CAIRRASGYTF.

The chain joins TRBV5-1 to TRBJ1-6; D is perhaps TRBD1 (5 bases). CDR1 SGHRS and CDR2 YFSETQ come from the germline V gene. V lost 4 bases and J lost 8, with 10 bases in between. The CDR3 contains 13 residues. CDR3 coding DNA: TGCGCCAGCAGCCCGGTGGGGGATTCACCCCTCCACTTT. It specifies CASSPVGDSPLHF.